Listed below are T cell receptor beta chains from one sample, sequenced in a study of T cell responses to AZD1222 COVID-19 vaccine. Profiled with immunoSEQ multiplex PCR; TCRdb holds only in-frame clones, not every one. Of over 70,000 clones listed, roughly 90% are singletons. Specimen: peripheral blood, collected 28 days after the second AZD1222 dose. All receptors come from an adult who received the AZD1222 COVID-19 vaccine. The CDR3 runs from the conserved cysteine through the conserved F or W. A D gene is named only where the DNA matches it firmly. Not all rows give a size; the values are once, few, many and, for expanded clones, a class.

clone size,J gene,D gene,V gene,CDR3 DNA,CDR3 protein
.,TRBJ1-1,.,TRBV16,TGTGCCAGCAGCCCCGGGGGTTTTGGCACTGAAGCTTTCTTT,CASSPGGFGTEAFF
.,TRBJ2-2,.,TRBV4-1,TGCGCCAGCAGCCGCCGTGAGGCGAACACCGGGGAGCTGTTTTTT,CASSRREANTGELFF
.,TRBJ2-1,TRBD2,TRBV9,TGTGCCAGTCGGGGGGTCGGTGAGCAGTTCTTC,CASRGVGEQFF
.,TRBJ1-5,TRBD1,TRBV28,TGTGCCAGCAGTTCCGGGACAGTACATCAGCCCCAGCATTTT,CASSSGTVHQPQHF
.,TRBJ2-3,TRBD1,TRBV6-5,TGTGCCAGCAGCCAGGACAGGTGGGGGACAGATACGCAGTATTTT,CASSQDRWGTDTQYF
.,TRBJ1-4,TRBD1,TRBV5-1,TGCGCCAGCAGGCCGGGACAGGGCTTTGAAAAACTGTTTTTT,CASRPGQGFEKLFF
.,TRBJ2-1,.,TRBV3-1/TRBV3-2,TGTGCCAGCAGCCAAGAAAATATGGGGGGGCCCCCTCAGTTCTTC,CASSQENMGGPPQFF
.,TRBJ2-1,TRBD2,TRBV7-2,TGTGCCAGCAGCTTTGGGACTAGCCTCCGTGAGCAGTTCTTC,CASSFGTSLREQFF
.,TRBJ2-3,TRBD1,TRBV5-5,TGTGCCAGTCAGACAGGGGGTTTTACAGATACGCAGTATTTT,CASQTGGFTDTQYF
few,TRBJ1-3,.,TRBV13,TGTGCCAGCAGCTTAGAACCAGGTCAGGATGGAAACACCATATATTTT,CASSLEPGQDGNTIYF
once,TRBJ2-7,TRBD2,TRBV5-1,TGCGCCAGCAGCCCCTACCCCCCCGGGGGGGCTGCCTACGAGCAGTACTTC,CASSPYPPGGAAYEQYF
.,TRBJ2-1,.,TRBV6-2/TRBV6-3,TGTGCCAGCAGTTACTCGATGCAGGAGAGCTCCTACAATGAGCAGTTCTTC,CASSYSMQESSYNEQFF
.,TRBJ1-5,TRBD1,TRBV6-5,TGTGCCAGCAGGATGGGACAGGGGTCGACGCCCCAGCATTTT,CASRMGQGSTPQHF
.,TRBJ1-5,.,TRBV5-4,TGTGCCAGCAGCTTCGGAGGGCTCGGGCAGCCCCAGCATTTT,CASSFGGLGQPQHF
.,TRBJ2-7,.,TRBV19,TGTGCCAGTATTGCCCGGGGGGCTCGGTACGAGCAGTACTTC,CASIARGARYEQYF
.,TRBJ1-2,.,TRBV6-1,TGTGCCAGCAGTGACGGGGTTGGCTATGGCTACACCTTC,CASSDGVGYGYTF
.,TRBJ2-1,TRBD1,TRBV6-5,TGTGCCAGCGGACAGACAGGGGGAAACAATGAGCAGTTCTTC,CASGQTGGNNEQFF
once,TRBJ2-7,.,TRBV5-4,TGTGCCAGCAGCTCCCAAGGACGGAAATTATACGAGCAGTACTTC,CASSSQGRKLYEQYF
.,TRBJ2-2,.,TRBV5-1,TGCGCCAGCAGCTTGGGGGGGAGCACCGGGGAGCTGTTTTTT,CASSLGGSTGELFF
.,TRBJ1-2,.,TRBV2,TGTGCCAGCAGTGGGGACAATCCTAACTATGGCTACACCTTC,CASSGDNPNYGYTF
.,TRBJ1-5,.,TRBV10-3,TGTGCCATCAGTGAGAGTCAGGGAATCAATCAGCCCCAGCATTTT,CAISESQGINQPQHF
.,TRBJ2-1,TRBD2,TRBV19,TGTGCCAGTACCCGACTAGCGGGGGTGAATGAGCAGTTCTTC,CASTRLAGVNEQFF
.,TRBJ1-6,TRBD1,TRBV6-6,TGTGCCAGCAGTCCCAGGGCGATGCAGGGGGCAAGTTCACCCCTCCACTTT,CASSPRAMQGASSPLHF
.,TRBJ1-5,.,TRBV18,TGTGCCAGCTCACCTCAGGGGTTGGGACAGCCCCAGCATTTT,CASSPQGLGQPQHF
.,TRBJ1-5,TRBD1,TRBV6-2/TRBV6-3,TGTGCCAGCAGTAACAGGGGTGGGAGCAATCAGCCCCAGCATTTT,CASSNRGGSNQPQHF
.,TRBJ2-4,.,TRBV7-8,TGTGCCAGCAGCCCCCGTTGGGGGGACATTCAGTACTTC,CASSPRWGDIQYF
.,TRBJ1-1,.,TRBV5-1,TGCGCCAGCAGCTTGGCCGGCAGGACCCTAGTCAACACTGAAGCTTTCTTT,CASSLAGRTLVNTEAFF
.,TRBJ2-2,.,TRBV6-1,TGTGCCAGCAGTGAAATTCCTAAACAGGCCCCTAAGGGTTCCACCGGGGAGCTGTTTTTT,CASSEIPKQAPKGSTGELFF
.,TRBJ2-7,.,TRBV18,TGTGCCAGCTCACCAACCCCAGGGAAGAGCTACGAGCAGTACTTC,CASSPTPGKSYEQYF
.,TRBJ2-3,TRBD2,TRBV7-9,TGTGCTTCATCACTAGCGGGGGGAACAGATACGCAGTATTTT,CASSLAGGTDTQYF
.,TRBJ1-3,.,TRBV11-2,TGTGCCAGCAGCCCCCCGGGAGAAGGAGGAAACACCATATATTTT,CASSPPGEGGNTIYF
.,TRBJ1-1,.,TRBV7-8,TGTGCCAGCAGCTTGTACGGGGGCACTGAAGCTTTCTTT,CASSLYGGTEAFF
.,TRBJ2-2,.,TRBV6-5,TGTGCCAGCAGAACCACAGGGAACACCGGGGAGCTGTTTTTT,CASRTTGNTGELFF
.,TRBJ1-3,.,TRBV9,TGTGCCAGCAGCGTAGCAGGGTATGGAAACACCATATATTTT,CASSVAGYGNTIYF
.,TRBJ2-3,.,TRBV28,TGTGCCAGCAGTCGAGGGGTGGTAGATACGCAGTATTTT,CASSRGVVDTQYF
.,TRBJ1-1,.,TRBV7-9,TGTGCCAGCAGCGCCGGCCGGGACAAGAAGAACACTGAAGCTTTCTTT,CASSAGRDKKNTEAFF
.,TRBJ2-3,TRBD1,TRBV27,TGTGCCAGCAGTTTAGTAGACAGTCCGGGACAGGTGGCAGATACGCAGTATTTT,CASSLVDSPGQVADTQYF
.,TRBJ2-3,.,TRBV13,TGTGCCAGCAGCCCCGAGATCCGGTCCACTCCCAACACAGATACGCAGTATTTT,CASSPEIRSTPNTDTQYF
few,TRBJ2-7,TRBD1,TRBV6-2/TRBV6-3,TGTGCCAGCAGCTTGGACAGGTCAAGCTCCTACGAGCAGTACTTC,CASSLDRSSSYEQYF
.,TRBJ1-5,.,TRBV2,TGTGCCAGCAGTGAAGAGGCAGTTAGCAATCAGCCCCAGCATTTT,CASSEEAVSNQPQHF
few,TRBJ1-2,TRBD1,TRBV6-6,TGTGCCAGCAGTTATACCTGGGACAGGGGTAATGGCTACACCTTC,CASSYTWDRGNGYTF
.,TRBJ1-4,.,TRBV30,TGTGCCTGGAATAGTCCTAATGAAAAACTGTTTTTT,CAWNSPNEKLFF
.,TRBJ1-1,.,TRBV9,TGTGCCAGCCGACAGGCGGGGAACACTGAAGCTTTCTTT,CASRQAGNTEAFF
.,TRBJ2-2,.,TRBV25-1,TGTGCCAGCAGTGCCCACACCGGGGAGCTGTTTTTT,CASSAHTGELFF
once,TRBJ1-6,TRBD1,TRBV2,TGTGCCAGCAGTGACCCCGGGACAGAAAGTACTTATAATTCACCCCTCCACTTT,CASSDPGTESTYNSPLHF
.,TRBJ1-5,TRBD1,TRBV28,TGTGCCGTGTCACAGGGGAATCAGCCCCAGCATTTT,CAVSQGNQPQHF
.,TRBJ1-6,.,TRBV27,TGTGCCAGCAGACCCGGGACAACGGATAATTCACCCCTCCACTTT,CASRPGTTDNSPLHF
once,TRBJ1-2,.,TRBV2,TGTGCCAGCAGAGTCCGGGACATTTATGGCTACACCTTC,CASRVRDIYGYTF
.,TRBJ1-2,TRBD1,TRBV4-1,TGCGCCAGCAGCCAAGATTTCCAGGGGGTGGGCTATGGCTACACCTTC,CASSQDFQGVGYGYTF
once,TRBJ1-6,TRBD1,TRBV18,TGTGCCAGCTCACCGGTATTCGGGACAGGGGAAAATTCACCCCTCCACTTT,CASSPVFGTGENSPLHF
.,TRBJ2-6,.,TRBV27,TGTGCCAGCAGTCTAATATCCGGGAACTCTGGGGCCAACGTCCTGACTTTC,CASSLISGNSGANVLTF